Each of the 22 T cell receptor beta chains below was sequenced from the same sample in a study of blood T cell repertoires in COVID-19. The data were produced by immunoSEQ multiplex PCR, yet TCRdb's version contains in-frame clones alone and is incomplete. This sample has 250,000 to 400,000 clones; approximately 90% occur once, and the top ten carry under 2%. The sample taken for sequencing was peripheral blood. The receptors derive from a woman between 25 and 40 years old with COVID-19, enrolled during active disease.

The V call is TRBV18, the J call TRBJ2-7; D uncertain. Between the trimmed V and J ends, which lost 2 bases and 5 bases, there was a span of 16 bases. The CDR3 is 15 amino acids. Germline lookup yields CDR1 KGHSH and CDR2 LQKENI. The CDR3 coding sequence is TGTGCCAGCTCACCAACTCTCGTCCGAGGCGACGAGCAGTACTTC. Translating it yields CASSPTLVRGDEQYF. Full variable domain (outside the CDR3, taken from reference TRBV18 and TRBJ2-7): NAGVMQNPRHLVRRRGQEARLRCSPMKGHSHVYWYRQLPEEGLKFMVYLQKENIIDESGMPKERFSAEFPKEGPSILRIQQVVRGDSAAYFCASSPTLVRGDEQYFGPGTRLTVT.

The chain links TRBV6-5 to TRBJ2-3; tentative D call: TRBD2 (7 bases). The length of the CDR3 is 15 residues. In germline, CDR1 is MNHEY, CDR2 SVGAGI. V lost 11 bases and J lost 0, with 18 bases in between. CDR3 sequence (DNA): TGTGCCGGGGAGGGGGGGTACACTAGCACAGATACGCAGTATTTT. Translation: CAGEGGYTSTDTQYF.

The V gene is TRBV6-5, the J gene TRBJ1-2; D may be TRBD1 (5 bases). Germline CDR1 reads MNHEY; CDR2 reads SVGAGI. Trimming cost V 8 bases and J 9 bases, with 22 bases left between them. The CDR3 length is 14 residues. As DNA, the CDR3 is TGTGCCAGCCGGGGGGGGGATGGAGTAGATAGCTACACCTTC. Protein product: CASRGGDGVDSYTF.

J is TRBJ2-3 and V is TRBV7-2, with TRBD2 matching over 8 bases. In germline, CDR1 is SGHTA, CDR2 FQGNSA. This CDR3 spans 17 amino acids. V shed 3 bases, J shed 5 bases, and the junction held 13 bases outside the gene matches. The CDR3 reads CASSFQGLGGGRDTQYF. The CDR3 nucleotides read TGTGCCAGCAGCTTCCAGGGACTAGGTGGGGGGCGAGATACGCAGTATTTT.

The chain couples TRBV6-2 or TRBV6-3 to TRBJ1-4; D unclear. This CDR3 region has 14 residues. Germline CDR1 reads MNHEY; CDR2 reads SVGEGT. With 2 bases removed from V and 5 bases from J, the gap between germline ends came to 9 bases. The CDR3: CASSYGGENEKLFF. The CDR3 DNA is TGTGCCAGCAGTTACGGTGGGGAGAATGAAAAACTGTTTTTT.

This clone came up once. V is TRBV2 and J is TRBJ1-2; tentative D call: TRBD1 (5 bases). CDR1 is SNHLY and CDR2 is FYNNEI in the germline V gene. The CDR3 consists of 14 residues. V lost 6 bases, J lost 7 bases, and 18 bases lay in between. The CDR3 region has the DNA TGTGCCAGCAGGCTCTTGGGGGGGGATGGTGGCTACACCTTC. Amino acid sequence: CASRLLGGDGGYTF.

The genes are TRBV11-3 and TRBJ1-2; D is undetermined. CDR1 and CDR2 from the germline V gene are SGHNT and YENEEA. Trimming pared 0 bases from V and 7 bases from J, leaving 12 bases between. This CDR3 spans 14 amino acids. CDR3 nucleotide sequence: TGTGCCAGCAGCTTAGATGGTTTAGAGGCTGGCTACACCTTC. The encoded protein is CASSLDGLEAGYTF.

V is TRBV19 and J is TRBJ2-5, with 9 nucleotides matching TRBD2. The germline gives CDR1 LNHDA, CDR2 SQIVND (reference sequence). The CDR3 has 14 amino acids. With 2 bases clipped from V and 5 bases from J, the junction kept 3 bases outside the gene matches. CDR3: CASSIIGLAETQYF. The CDR3, as DNA: TGTGCCAGTAGTATAATAGGACTAGCGGAGACCCAGTACTTC. The whole variable domain, filled in from reference TRBV19 and TRBJ2-5, reads DGGITQSPKYLFRKEGQNVTLSCEQNLNHDAMYWYRQDPGQGLRLIYYSQIVNDFQKGDIAEGYSVSREKKESFPLTVTSAQKNPTAFYLCASSIIGLAETQYFGPGTRLLVL.

This clone was seen once. The V call is TRBV7-2, the J call TRBJ2-3; D is unresolved. The germline CDR1 and CDR2 sequences are SGHTA and FQGNSA. V lost 7 bases and J lost 2, with 13 bases in between. The CDR3 has 14 residues. This chain's CDR3 is CASKISTTTDTQYF. The CDR3 coding sequence is TGTGCCAGCAAAATCAGTACCACCACAGATACGCAGTATTTT.

This clone was seen once. This sequence joins TRBV7-6 and TRBJ1-3; D unresolved. Looked up from germline, CDR1 is SGHVS and CDR2 is FNYEAQ. There are 16 residues in the CDR3. V was pared by 2 bases and J by 0 bases, with 11 bases between. The chain's CDR3 is CASSLREQSSGNTIYF. CDR3 in DNA: TGTGCCAGCAGCTTACGGGAACAGAGCTCTGGAAACACCATATATTTT.

The chain couples TRBV7-9 to TRBJ2-1, with 7 bases lining up with TRBD1. CDR3 length equals 15 residues. Germline trimming cut 5 bases from V and 7 bases from J; bases unmatched to any gene: 11. CDR1 is SEHNR and CDR2 is FQNEAQ in the germline V gene (reference sequence). CDR3 bases: TGTGCCAGCAGCCCTCCGTCGAGGGGGCGAAATGAGCAGTTCTTC. Its translation: CASSPPSRGRNEQFF.

The V and J genes are TRBV7-2 and TRBJ2-4; 11 positions match TRBD1. From germline, CDR1 is SGHTA and CDR2 FQGNSA. V dropped 5 bases and J dropped 8; count of bases not matched to a gene: 8. The CDR3 covers 15 residues. The CDR3 loop reads CASSTRTGGEDIQYF. CDR3 DNA: TGTGCCAGCAGCACACGGACAGGGGGCGAGGACATTCAGTACTTC.

As DNA, the CDR3 is TGTGCCACCAGCAAAAGGACAGGGGGCTTCACTGAAGCTTTCTTT. Translating gives CATSKRTGGFTEAFF. V is TRBV15 and J is TRBJ1-1; 11 bases fit TRBD1. Germline V gene data show CDR1 as LNHNV and CDR2 as YYDKDF (reference sequence). Losses at the gene ends were 4 bases for V and 4 bases for J; bases not matched to a gene: 5. This CDR3 has 15 residues.

This rearrangement joins TRBV6-2 or TRBV6-3 to TRBJ1-2, with no clear D. The germline V gene encodes CDR1 MNHEY and CDR2 SVGEGT. The CDR3 sequence is 14 residues long. Trimming removed 6 bases from V and 6 bases from J, with 17 bases in between. Written as DNA, the CDR3 is TGTGCCAGCAGCCGCTCGGGTGGTCACCATGGCTACACCTTC. Encoded protein: CASSRSGGHHGYTF.

The V gene is TRBV27, the J gene TRBJ1-2; 7 nucleotides agree with TRBD1. This CDR3 spans 14 amino acids. Germline CDR1 and CDR2: MNHEY and SMNVEV (reference sequence). V dropped 3 bases and J dropped 4; count of bases not matched to a gene: 5. The chain's CDR3 is CASSLTGLGYGYTF. CDR3 nucleotide sequence: TGTGCCAGCAGTTTGACAGGGTTGGGCTATGGCTACACCTTC.

The chain joins TRBV2 to TRBJ2-3; D is unresolved. V lost 0 bases, J lost 6 bases, and 13 bases lay in between. Germline values: CDR1 SNHLY, CDR2 FYNNEI. The CDR3 contains 15 residues. The CDR3 loop reads CASSEAQSARDTQYF. The CDR3 nucleotides read TGTGCCAGCAGTGAAGCGCAATCCGCCCGGGATACGCAGTATTTT.

Only one count was recorded for this clone. The chain joins TRBV2 to TRBJ2-7; D ambiguous. The germline V gene encodes CDR1 SNHLY and CDR2 FYNNEI. CDR3 length: 14 amino acids. Trimming removed 2 bases from V and 0 bases from J, with 8 bases in between. The CDR3 DNA sequence: TGTGCCAGCAGTGAAAACATTAACTCCTACGAGCAGTACTTC. Its protein product is CASSENINSYEQYF.

The V gene is TRBV3-1 (or the pseudogene TRBV3-2), the J gene TRBJ1-2; D remains unclear. V gave up 1 base and J gave up 4 bases, with 4 bases separating them. Germline CDR1 and CDR2: LGHDT and YNNKEL (reference sequence). The CDR3 totals 12 residues. For the CDR3, the DNA is TGTGCCAGCAGCCAAGGAGTCTATGGCTACACCTTC. Its translation: CASSQGVYGYTF.

This clone was observed many times. The chain is built from TRBV6-1 and TRBJ2-7; D is ambiguous. Between the trimmed V and J ends, which lost 2 bases and 0 bases, there was a span of 11 bases. This CDR3 has 15 amino acids. Germline V gene lookup returns CDR1 MNHNS and CDR2 SASEGT. CDR3 nucleotides: TGTGCCAGCAGTGAAATGTCCGAGAGCTCCTACGAGCAGTACGTC. It encodes CASSEMSESSYEQYV.

In its sample, this clone was seen a few times. V gene TRBV2 combines with J gene TRBJ2-7, with 8 bases identical to TRBD2. CDR1 is SNHLY and CDR2 is FYNNEI in the germline V gene. CDR3 length: 14 amino acids. Trimming cost V 10 bases and J 4 bases; bases outside gene matches: 12. The CDR3 sequence: CANAVERGPYEQYV. In DNA, the CDR3 is TGTGCCAACGCTGTGGAGCGGGGGCCTTACGAGCAGTACGTC.

V and J are TRBV6-1 and TRBJ1-5, with TRBD1 as a possible D gene (5 bases). Germline V gene lookup returns CDR1 MNHNS and CDR2 SASEGT. This CDR3 has 16 amino acids. V lost 4 bases and J lost 6, with 19 bases in between. The CDR3 protein is CASSGWDGWGGQPQHF. The CDR3, as DNA: TGTGCCAGCAGTGGGTGGGACGGATGGGGGGGTCAGCCCCAGCATTTT.

The CDR3 here is CASSVWTDMRSPLHF. CDR3 DNA sequence: TGTGCCAGCAGCGTTTGGACGGACATGCGCTCACCCCTCCACTTT. The chain links TRBV2 to TRBJ1-6; weak D call: TRBD1 (5 bases). Germline V gene sequence: CDR1 SNHLY, CDR2 FYNNEI. Trimming pared 6 bases from V and 10 bases from J, leaving 19 bases between. The CDR3 spans 15 residues. The whole variable domain, filled in from reference TRBV2 and TRBJ1-6, reads EPEVTQTPSHQVTQMGQEVILRCVPISNHLYFYWYRQILGQKVEFLVSFYNNEISEKSEIFDDQFSVERPDGSNFTLKIRSTKLEDSAMYFCASSVWTDMRSPLHFGNGTRLTVT.